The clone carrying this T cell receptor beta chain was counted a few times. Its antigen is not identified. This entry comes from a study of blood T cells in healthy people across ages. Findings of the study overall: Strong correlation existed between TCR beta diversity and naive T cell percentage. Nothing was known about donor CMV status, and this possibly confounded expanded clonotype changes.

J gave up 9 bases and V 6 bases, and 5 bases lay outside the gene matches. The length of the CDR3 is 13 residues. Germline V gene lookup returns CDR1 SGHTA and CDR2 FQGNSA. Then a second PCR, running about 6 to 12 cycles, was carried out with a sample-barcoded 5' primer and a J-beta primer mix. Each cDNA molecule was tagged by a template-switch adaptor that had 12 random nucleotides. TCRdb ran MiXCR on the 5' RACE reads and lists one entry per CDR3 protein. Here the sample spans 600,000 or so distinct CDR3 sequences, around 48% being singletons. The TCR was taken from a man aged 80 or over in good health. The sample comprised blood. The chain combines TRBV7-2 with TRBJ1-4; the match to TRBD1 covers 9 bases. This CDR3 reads CASSRDREKKLFF. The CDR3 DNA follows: TGTGCCAGCAGTCGGGACAGGGAGAAAAAACTGTTTTTT.